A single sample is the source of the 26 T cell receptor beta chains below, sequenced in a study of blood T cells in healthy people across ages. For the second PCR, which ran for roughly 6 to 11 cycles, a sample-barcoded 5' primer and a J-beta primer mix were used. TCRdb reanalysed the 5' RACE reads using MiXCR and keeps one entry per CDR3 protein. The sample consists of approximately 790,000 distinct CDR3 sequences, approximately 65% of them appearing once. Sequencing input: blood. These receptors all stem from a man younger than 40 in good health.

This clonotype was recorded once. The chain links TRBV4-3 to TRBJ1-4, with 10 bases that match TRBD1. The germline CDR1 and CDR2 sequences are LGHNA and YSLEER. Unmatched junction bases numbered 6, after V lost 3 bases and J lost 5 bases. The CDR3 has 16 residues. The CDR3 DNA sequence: TGCGCCAGCAGCCAGGCCAGGACAGGGGGAAATGAAAAACTGTTTTTT. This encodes CASSQARTGGNEKLFF.

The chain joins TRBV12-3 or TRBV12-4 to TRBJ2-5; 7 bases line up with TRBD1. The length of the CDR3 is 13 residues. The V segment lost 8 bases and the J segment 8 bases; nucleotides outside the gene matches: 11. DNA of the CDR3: TGTGCCAGCGGATTCACAGGGGATCGAACCCAGTACTTC. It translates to CASGFTGDRTQYF.

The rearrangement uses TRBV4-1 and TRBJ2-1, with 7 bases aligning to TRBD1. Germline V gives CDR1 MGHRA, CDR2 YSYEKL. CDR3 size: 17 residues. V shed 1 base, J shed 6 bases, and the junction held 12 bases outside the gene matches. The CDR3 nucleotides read TGCGCCAGCAGCCAAGTCTTCGACAGGGAGTTAATCAATGAGCAGTTCTTC. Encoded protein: CASSQVFDRELINEQFF.

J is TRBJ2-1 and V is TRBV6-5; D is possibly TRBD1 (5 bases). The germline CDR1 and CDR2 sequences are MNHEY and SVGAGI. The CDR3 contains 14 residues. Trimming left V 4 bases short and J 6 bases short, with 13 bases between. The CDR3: CASSLGVPGNEQFF. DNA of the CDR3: TGTGCCAGCAGTTTAGGGGTCCCCGGCAATGAGCAGTTCTTC.

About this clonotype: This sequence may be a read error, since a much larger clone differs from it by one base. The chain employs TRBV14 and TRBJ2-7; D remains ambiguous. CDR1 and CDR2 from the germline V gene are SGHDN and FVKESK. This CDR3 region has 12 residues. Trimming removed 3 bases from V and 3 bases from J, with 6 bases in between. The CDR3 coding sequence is TGTGCCAGCAGCCACTCAGGCTACGAGCAGTACTTC. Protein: CASSHSGYEQYF.

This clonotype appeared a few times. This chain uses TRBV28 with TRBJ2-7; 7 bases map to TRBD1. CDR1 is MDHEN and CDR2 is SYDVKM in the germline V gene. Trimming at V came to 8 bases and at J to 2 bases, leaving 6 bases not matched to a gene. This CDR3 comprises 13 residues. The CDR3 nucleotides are TGTGCCAGCTTCAACAGGGGTCCCTACGAGCAGTACTTC. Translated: CASFNRGPYEQYF.

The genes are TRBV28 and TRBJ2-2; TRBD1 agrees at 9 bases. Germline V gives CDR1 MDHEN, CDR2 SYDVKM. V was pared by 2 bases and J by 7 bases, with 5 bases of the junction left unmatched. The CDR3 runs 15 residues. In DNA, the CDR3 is TGTGCCAGCAGTTTACCGACAGGGGGGTTCGGGGAGCTGTTTTTT. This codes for CASSLPTGGFGELFF.

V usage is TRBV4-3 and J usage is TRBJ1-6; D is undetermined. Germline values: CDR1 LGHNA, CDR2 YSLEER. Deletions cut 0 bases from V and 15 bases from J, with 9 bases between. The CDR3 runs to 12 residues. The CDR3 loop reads CASSQDGGFLHF. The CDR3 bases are TGCGCCAGCAGCCAAGATGGCGGGTTCCTCCACTTT.

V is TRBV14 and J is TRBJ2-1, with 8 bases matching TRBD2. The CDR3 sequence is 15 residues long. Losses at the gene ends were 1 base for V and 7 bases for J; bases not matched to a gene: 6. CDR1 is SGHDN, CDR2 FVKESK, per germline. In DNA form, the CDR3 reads TGTGCCAGCAGCCAAGTTGCGGGGGGAGGAAATGAGCAGTTCTTC. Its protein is CASSQVAGGGNEQFF.

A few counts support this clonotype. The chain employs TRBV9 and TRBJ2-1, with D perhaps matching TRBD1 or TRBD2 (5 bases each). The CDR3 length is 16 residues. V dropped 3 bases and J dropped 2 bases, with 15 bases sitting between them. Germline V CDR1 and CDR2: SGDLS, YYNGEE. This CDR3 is CASSAEGSGPYNEQFF. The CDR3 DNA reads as TGTGCCAGCAGCGCAGAGGGCTCAGGGCCCTACAATGAGCAGTTCTTC.

The chain's CDR3 is CASSLATSYEQYF. The CDR3 region has the DNA TGTGCCAGCAGTTTAGCTACCTCCTACGAGCAGTACTTC. The genes are TRBV12-3 or TRBV12-4 and TRBJ2-7, with D unclear. Deletions cut 0 bases from V and 0 bases from J, with 3 bases between. The CDR3 is 13 amino acids.

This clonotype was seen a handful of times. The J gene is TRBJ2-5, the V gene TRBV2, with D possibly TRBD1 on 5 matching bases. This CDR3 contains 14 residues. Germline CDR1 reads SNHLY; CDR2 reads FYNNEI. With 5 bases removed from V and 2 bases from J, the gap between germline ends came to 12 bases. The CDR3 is CASSLQGRQETQYF. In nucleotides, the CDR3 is TGTGCCAGCAGTCTCCAGGGTCGTCAAGAGACCCAGTACTTC.

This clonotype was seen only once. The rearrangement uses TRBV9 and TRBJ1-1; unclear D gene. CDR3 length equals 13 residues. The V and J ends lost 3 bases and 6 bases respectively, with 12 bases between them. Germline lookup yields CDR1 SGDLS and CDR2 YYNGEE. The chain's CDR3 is CASSALRSAEAFF. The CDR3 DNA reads TGTGCCAGCAGCGCGTTGCGGTCCGCTGAAGCTTTCTTT.

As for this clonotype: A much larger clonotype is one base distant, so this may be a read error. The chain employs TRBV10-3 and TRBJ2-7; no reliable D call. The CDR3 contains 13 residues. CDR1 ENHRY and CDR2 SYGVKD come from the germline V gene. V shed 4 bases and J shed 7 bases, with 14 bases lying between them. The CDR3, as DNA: TGTGCCATCAGTGGTCAGGTCTACAATGAGCAGTACTTC. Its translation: CAISGQVYNEQYF.

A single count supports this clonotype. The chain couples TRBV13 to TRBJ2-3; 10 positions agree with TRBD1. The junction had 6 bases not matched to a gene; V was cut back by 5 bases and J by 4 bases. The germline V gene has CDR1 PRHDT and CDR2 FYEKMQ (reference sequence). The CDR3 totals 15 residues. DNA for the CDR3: TGTGCCAGCAGCCCCGGGGACAGGGGAGCAGATACGCAGTATTTT. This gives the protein CASSPGDRGADTQYF.

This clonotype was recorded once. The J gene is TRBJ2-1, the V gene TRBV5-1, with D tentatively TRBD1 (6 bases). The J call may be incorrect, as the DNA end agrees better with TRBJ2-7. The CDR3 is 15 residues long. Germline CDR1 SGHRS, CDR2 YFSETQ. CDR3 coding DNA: TGCGCCAGCAGCTCAACAGGGAGCTCCTACAATGAGCAGTACTTC. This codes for CASSSTGSSYNEQYF.

CDR3 protein: CASTPVGRPNNEQFF. The CDR3 nucleotides read TGTGCCAGCACCCCGGTGGGCAGGCCAAACAATGAGCAGTTCTTC. The V and J genes are TRBV12-3 or TRBV12-4 and TRBJ2-1; D gene uncertain. This CDR3 has 15 residues. The V gene lost 7 bases and the J gene lost 5 bases, with 18 bases spanning the gap.

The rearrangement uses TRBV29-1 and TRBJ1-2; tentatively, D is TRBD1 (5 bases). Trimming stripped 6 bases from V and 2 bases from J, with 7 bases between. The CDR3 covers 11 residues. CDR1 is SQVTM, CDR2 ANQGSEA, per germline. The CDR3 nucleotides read TGCAGCGTCAGGGAAAACTATGGCTACACCTTC. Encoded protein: CSVRENYGYTF.

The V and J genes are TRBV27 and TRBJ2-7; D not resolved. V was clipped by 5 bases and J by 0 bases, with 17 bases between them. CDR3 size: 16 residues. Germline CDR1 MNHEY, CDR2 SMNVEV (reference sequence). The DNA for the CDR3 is TGTGCCAGCAGTCCCCGTTCCGCCGCCATCTCCTACGAGCAGTACTTC. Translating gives CASSPRSAAISYEQYF.

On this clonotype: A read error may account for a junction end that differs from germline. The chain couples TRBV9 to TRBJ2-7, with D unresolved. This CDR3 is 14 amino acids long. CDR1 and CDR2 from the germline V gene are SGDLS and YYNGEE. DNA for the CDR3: TGTGCCAGCAGCGCCCGCCGGCCCCCCTACGAGCAGAACTTC. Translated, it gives CASSARRPPYEQNF.

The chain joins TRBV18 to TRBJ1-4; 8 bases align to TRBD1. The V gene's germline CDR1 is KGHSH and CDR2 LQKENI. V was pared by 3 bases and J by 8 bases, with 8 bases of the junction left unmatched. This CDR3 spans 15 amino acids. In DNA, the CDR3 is TGTGCCAGCTCACCCTCGACAGGGGTGAACGAAAAACTGTTTTTT. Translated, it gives CASSPSTGVNEKLFF. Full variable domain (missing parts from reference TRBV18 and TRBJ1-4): NAGVMQNPRHLVRRRGQEARLRCSPMKGHSHVYWYRQLPEEGLKFMVYLQKENIIDESGMPKERFSAEFPKEGPSILRIQQVVRGDSAAYFCASSPSTGVNEKLFFGSGTQLSVL.

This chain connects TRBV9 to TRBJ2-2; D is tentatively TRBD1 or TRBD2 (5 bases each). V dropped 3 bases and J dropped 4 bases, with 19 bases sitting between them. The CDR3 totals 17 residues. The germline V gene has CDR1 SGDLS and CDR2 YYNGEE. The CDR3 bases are TGTGCCAGCAGCGCAAGGCAGGGTCGAGGGAGCACCGGGGAGCTGTTTTTT. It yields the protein CASSARQGRGSTGELFF.

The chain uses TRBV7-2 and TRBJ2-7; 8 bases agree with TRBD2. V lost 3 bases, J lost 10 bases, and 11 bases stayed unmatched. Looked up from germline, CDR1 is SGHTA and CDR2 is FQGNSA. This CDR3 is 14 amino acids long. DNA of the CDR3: TGTGCCAGCAGCTTGGGACTAGAGCAAGAGGCCCAGTACTTC. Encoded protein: CASSLGLEQEAQYF.

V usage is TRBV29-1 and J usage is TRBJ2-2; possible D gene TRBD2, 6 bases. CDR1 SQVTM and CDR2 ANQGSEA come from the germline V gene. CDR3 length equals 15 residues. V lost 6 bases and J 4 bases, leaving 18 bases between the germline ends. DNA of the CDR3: TGCAGCGTCGTCTTGCGGGGTCGGGGCACCGGGGAGCTGTTTTTT. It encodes CSVVLRGRGTGELFF.

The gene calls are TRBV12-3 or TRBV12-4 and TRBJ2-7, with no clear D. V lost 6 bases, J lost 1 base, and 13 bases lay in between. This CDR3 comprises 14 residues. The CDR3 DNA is TGTGCCAGCAGCCCCTTGGCAGCTTCCTACGAGCAGTACTTC. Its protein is CASSPLAASYEQYF.

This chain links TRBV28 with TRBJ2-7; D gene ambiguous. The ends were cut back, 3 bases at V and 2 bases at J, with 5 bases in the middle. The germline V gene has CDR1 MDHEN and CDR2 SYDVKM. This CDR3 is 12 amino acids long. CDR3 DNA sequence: TGTGCCAGCAGTTTTTACACCTACGAGCAGTACTTC. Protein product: CASSFYTYEQYF.